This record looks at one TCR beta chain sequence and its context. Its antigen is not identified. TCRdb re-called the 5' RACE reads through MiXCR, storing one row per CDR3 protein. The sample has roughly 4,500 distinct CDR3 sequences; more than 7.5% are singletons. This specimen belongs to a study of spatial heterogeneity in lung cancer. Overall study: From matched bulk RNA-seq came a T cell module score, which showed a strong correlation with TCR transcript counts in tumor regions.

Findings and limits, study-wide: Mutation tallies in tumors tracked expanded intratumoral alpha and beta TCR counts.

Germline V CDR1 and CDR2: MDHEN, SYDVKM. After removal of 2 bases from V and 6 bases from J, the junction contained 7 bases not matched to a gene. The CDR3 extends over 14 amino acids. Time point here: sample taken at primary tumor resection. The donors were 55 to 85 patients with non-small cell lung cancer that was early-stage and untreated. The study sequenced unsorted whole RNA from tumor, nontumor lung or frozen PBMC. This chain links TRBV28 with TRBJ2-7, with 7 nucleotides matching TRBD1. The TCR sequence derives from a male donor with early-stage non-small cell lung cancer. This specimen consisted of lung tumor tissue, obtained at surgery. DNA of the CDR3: TGTGCCAGCAGTTTAGGCCCTAGGGGGCGCGAGCAGTACTTC. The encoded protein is CASSLGPRGREQYF.